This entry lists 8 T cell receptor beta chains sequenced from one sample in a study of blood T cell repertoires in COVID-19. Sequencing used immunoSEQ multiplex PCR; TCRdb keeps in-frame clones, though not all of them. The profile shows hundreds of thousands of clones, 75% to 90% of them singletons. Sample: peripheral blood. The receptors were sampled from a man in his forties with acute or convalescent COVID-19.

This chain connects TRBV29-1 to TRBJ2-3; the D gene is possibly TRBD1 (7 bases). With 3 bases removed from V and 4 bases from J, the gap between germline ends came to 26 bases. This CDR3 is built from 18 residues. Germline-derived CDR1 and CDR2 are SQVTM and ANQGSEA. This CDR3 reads CSVEGWRGPVMGPDTQYF. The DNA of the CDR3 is TGCAGCGTTGAGGGGTGGAGGGGGCCCGTCATGGGCCCAGATACGCAGTATTTT.

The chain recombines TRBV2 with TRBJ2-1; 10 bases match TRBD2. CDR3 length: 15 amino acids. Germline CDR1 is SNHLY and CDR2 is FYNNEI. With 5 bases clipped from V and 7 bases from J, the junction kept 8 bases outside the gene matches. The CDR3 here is CASSWTSGVTNEQFF. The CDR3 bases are TGTGCCAGCAGTTGGACTAGCGGCGTCACTAATGAGCAGTTCTTC.

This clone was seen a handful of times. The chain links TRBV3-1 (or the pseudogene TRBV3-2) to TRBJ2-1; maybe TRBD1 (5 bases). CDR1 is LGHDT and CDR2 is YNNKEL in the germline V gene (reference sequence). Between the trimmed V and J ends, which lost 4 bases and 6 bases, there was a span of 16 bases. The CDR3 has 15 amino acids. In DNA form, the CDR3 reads TGTGCCAGCAGCCGATTCGCAGGGCAGGGCAATGAGCAGTTCTTC. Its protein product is CASSRFAGQGNEQFF.

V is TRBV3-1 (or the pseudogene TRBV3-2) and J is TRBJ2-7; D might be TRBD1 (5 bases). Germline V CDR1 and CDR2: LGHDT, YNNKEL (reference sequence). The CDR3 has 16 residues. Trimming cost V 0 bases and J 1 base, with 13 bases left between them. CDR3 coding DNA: TGTGCCAGCAGCCAAGATCTAGGCAGGGCGTCCTACGAGCAGTACTTC. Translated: CASSQDLGRASYEQYF.

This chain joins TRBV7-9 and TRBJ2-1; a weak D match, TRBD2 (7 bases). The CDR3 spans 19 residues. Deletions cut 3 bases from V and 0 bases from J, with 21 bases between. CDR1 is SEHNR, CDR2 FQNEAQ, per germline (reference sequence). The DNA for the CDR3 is TGTGCCAGCAGCTTGAAGTTCGGGGAGGGGGGGAGCTCCTACAATGAGCAGTTCTTC. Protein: CASSLKFGEGGSSYNEQFF.

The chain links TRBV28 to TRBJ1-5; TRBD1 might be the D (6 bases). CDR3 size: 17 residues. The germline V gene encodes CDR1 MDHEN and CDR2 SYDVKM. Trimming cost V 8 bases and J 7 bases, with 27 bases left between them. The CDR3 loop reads CASELKLQGPLRQPQHF. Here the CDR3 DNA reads TGTGCCAGCGAGCTTAAACTCCAGGGGCCTTTGCGGCAGCCCCAGCATTTT.

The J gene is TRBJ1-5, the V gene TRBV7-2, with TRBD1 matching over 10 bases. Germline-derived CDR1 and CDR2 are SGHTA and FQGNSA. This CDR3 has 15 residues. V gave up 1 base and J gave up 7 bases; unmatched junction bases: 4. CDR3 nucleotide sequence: TGTGCCAGCAGCTTAGGAGGGGACAGGGGCCAGCCCCAGCATTTT. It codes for CASSLGGDRGQPQHF.

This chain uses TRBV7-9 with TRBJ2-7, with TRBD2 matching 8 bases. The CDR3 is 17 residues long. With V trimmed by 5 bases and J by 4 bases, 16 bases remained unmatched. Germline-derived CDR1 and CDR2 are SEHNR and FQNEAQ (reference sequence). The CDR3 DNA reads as TGTGCCAGCAGCGACCCTATAGTGAGCGGGGGCCCTTACGAGCAGTACTTC. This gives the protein CASSDPIVSGGPYEQYF.